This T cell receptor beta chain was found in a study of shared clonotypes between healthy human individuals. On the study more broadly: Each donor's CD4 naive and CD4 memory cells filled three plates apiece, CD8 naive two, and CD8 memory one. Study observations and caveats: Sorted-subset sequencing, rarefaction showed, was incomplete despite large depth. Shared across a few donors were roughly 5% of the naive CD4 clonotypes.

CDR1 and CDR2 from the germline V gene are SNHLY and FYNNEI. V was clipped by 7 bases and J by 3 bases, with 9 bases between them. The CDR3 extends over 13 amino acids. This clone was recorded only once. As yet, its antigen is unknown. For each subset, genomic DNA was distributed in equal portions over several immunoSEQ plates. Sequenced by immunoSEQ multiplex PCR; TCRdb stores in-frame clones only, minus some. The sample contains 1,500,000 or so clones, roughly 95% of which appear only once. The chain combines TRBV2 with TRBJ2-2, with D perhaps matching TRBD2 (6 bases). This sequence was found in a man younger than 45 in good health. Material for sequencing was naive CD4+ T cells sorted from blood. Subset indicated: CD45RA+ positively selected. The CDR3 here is CASNRDYTGELFF. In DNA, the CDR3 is TGTGCCAGCAACCGGGACTACACCGGGGAGCTGTTTTTT.